Listed below are T cell receptor beta chains from one sample, sequenced in a study of T-cell reconstitution after alpha-beta-depleted transplantation in children. MiXCR, applied by TCRdb to the PCR reads, yields one record per CDR3 protein. The table shows about 410,000 distinct CDR3 sequences, with just over 20% occurring only once. The source was PBMCs from the stem cell graft donor, collected from the stem cell graft. Every receptor here comes from a human donor who donated a stem cell graft to a child with acute myeloid leukemia. Each CDR3 is given with its conserved first and last residue.

V gene,J gene,CDR3 protein
TRBV4-1,TRBJ2-7,CASRSTVGVNEQCF
TRBV14,TRBJ2-5,CASSARVETQYF
TRBV29-1,TRBJ2-1,CSVETGTSSYNEQFF
TRBV7-2,TRBJ2-5,CASSPYGSAETQYF
TRBV12-3/TRBV12-4,TRBJ2-5,CASTLGAWGKETQYF
TRBV29-1,TRBJ1-1,CSVSIHTEAFF
TRBV20-1,TRBJ2-7,CSARSSPTGVQYF
TRBV20-1,TRBJ2-7,CSASPRETYEQYF
TRBV5-1,TRBJ2-3,CASSTVGGPTDTQYF
TRBV10-2,TRBJ1-6,CASSDPGQGNSPLHF
TRBV5-6,TRBJ2-5,CARSPGRGETQYF
TRBV29-1,TRBJ2-1,CSDGTSYSYNEQFF
TRBV4-2,TRBJ1-2,CASSKTVNYGYTF
TRBV6-4,TRBJ2-3,CASSDITSGAFTDTQYF
TRBV12-3/TRBV12-4,TRBJ1-4,CASSYGRGEKLFF
TRBV3-1,TRBJ2-1,CASSQEGRQYERTVF
TRBV5-1,TRBJ2-5,CASSHLADGETQYF